This T cell receptor beta chain came from a study of regulatory T cells in long-lasting Graves disease. Study-level background: Graves' cases, newly diagnosed, had used antithyroid drugs under 3 months. General study findings and limits: Possibly, accuracy suffered from the small sample size.

This CDR3 comprises 15 residues. The V end was cut by 0 bases, the J end by 4 bases, with 13 bases between. CDR1 and CDR2 from the germline V gene are SGHAT and FQNNGV. This clonotype was seen repeatedly, ten times or more. The antigen remains unidentified. Assembly of TCR beta libraries relied on iRepertoire HTBI primers together with Arm-PCR of CDR3 regions. TCRdb re-analysed the multiplex PCR reads in MiXCR, keeping a single row per CDR3 protein. The table records just over 600,000 distinct CDR3 sequences, under 20% of them present only once. Time point noted: newly diagnosed GD, antithyroid drugs for less than 3 months. RNA extracted from PBMCs served as the sequencing template. The data also belong to a second study, concerning T cells in Graves' hyperthyroidism and ophthalmopathy.

The genes are TRBV11-2 and TRBJ2-7; TRBD2 is a possible D gene (5 bases). The sequence derives from a woman in her twenties or thirties with Graves disease. The input for sequencing was peripheral blood mononuclear cells (PBMCs), taken at new diagnosis, from a patient treated with antithyroid drugs. DNA of the CDR3: TGTGCCAGCAGCTTAGATCGCGGGTCTGGATACGAGCAGTACTTC. Amino acid sequence: CASSLDRGSGYEQYF. The full variable domain, its missing parts supplied by reference TRBV11-2 and TRBJ2-7, is EAGVAQSPRYKIIEKRQSVAFWCNPISGHATLYWYQQILGQGPKLLIQFQNNGVVDDSQLPKDRFSAERLKGVDSTLKIQPAKLEDSAVYLCASSLDRGSGYEQYFGPGTRLTVT.